There are many counts of the clone carrying this T cell receptor beta chain. Its antigen is not known. TCRdb itself ran the RT-PCR reads through MiXCR, one entry per CDR3 protein. The data show about 620,000 distinct CDR3 sequences, 12% seen once. This CDR3 is built from 18 residues. J gave up 0 bases and V 2 bases, and 13 bases lay outside the gene matches. The entry originates in a study of response to subunit inactivated influenza vaccine. The study's findings and limits: Each seasonal influenza vaccination, the authors suggested, recruits few new T cells.

Sequenced here: PBMCs from blood, sampled on the day of vaccination. The source is a man over 45 who received an inactivated influenza vaccine. J is TRBJ2-7 and V is TRBV12-3 or TRBV12-4; 7 bases are shared with TRBD1. CDR3 loop: CASSLLYVWGQSSYEQYF. The DNA of the CDR3 is TGTGCCAGCAGTTTATTGTATGTGTGGGGACAGAGCTCCTACGAGCAGTACTTC.